The 24 T cell receptor beta chains listed next were all sequenced from one sample in a study of T-cell reconstitution after alpha-beta-depleted transplantation in children. Overall study results and limits: T-cell numbers and diversity one year post-transplant derived largely from freshly generated T cells.

Preparation of the TCRbeta library was carried out with unique molecular identifiers. MiXCR, applied by TCRdb to the PCR reads, yields one record per CDR3 protein. Counted here are about 300,000 distinct CDR3 sequences, 6% to 10% occurring once; the ten biggest clones make up around 9.8%. Their antigen targets remain unknown. The sequencing here drew on peripheral blood, taken 360 days after TCRalphabeta/CD19-depleted stem cell transplant. The origin of the receptors is a female patient between 2 and 10 years old who had a stem cell transplant for Fanconi anemia, so the T cells may come from the graft donor.

Ten or more counts support this clonotype. V gene TRBV15 combines with J gene TRBJ1-3; D is unresolved. V shed 4 bases and J shed 0 bases, with 10 bases lying between them. The CDR3 covers 15 residues. CDR1 and CDR2 from the germline V gene are LNHNV and YYDKDF (reference sequence). CDR3 protein: CATSTPGASGNTIYF. The CDR3 bases are TGTGCCACCAGCACGCCAGGCGCCTCTGGAAACACCATATATTTT.

The chain couples TRBV9 to TRBJ2-3; 11 nucleotides align to TRBD2. The junction had 9 bases not matched to a gene; V was cut back by 0 bases and J by 0 bases. CDR1 SGDLS and CDR2 YYNGEE come from the germline V gene. There are 19 residues in the CDR3. CDR3 in amino acids: CASSVGDSGGAWSTDTQYF. CDR3 DNA sequence: TGTGCCAGCAGCGTAGGTGATAGCGGGGGGGCCTGGAGCACAGATACGCAGTATTTT.

The sample holds many counts of this clonotype. The rearrangement uses TRBV20-1 and TRBJ2-6; 7 positions match TRBD1. CDR3 size: 16 residues. The ends lost 5 bases at V and 0 bases at J; junction bases unmatched: 7. Germline CDR1 and CDR2: DFQATT and SNEGSKA (reference sequence). CDR3 nucleotides: TGCAGTGCTGGACAGGAGATCCCCTCTGGGGCCAACGTCCTGACTTTC. It is translated as CSAGQEIPSGANVLTF.

This clonotype was seen a handful of times. The junction does not match germline at one end; this may be a read error. The chain joins TRBV5-5 to TRBJ2-5, with a weak D call TRBD1 (6 bases). From germline, CDR1 is SGHKS and CDR2 YYEKEE (reference sequence). The CDR3 length is 14 residues. The CDR3 here is CSSSTGQPQETQYF. The CDR3 region has the DNA TGTTCCAGCAGCACCGGACAGCCACAAGAGACCCAGTACTTC.

In this sample, this clonotype turned up many times. The chain couples TRBV7-2 to TRBJ1-1; 10 nucleotides line up with TRBD1. Germline V gives CDR1 SGHTA, CDR2 FQGNSA. CDR3 size: 13 residues. Unmatched junction bases numbered 9, after V lost 5 bases and J lost 12 bases. CDR3 bases: TGTGCCAGCAGCACTAGACAGGGGGCGGTGACTTTCTTT. Its protein product is CASSTRQGAVTFF.

This clonotype was recorded at least ten times. The chain uses TRBV7-8 and TRBJ1-1; D might be TRBD1 (5 bases). This CDR3 spans 16 amino acids. Trimming shortened V by 8 bases and J by 4 bases, and 23 bases separated the two germline ends. CDR1 SGHVS and CDR2 FQNEAQ come from the germline V gene. As DNA, the CDR3 is TGTGCCAGCCGCTCCGGGGGGACGAGAACGATCACTGAAGCTTTCTTT. Amino acid sequence: CASRSGGTRTITEAFF.

The chain combines TRBV28 with TRBJ2-7, with TRBD1 matching 8 bases. V lost 5 bases, J lost 2 bases, and 8 bases stayed unmatched. This CDR3 is built from 15 residues. From germline, CDR1 is MDHEN and CDR2 SYDVKM. The CDR3 loop reads CASSGQGYTPYEQYF. DNA for the CDR3: TGTGCCAGCAGTGGACAGGGTTACACACCCTACGAGCAGTACTTC. Full variable domain (missing parts from reference TRBV28 and TRBJ2-7): DVKVTQSSRYLVKRTGEKVFLECVQDMDHENMFWYRQDPGLGLRLIYFSYDVKMKEKGDIPEGYSVSREKKERFSLILESASTNQTSMYLCASSGQGYTPYEQYFGPGTRLTVT.

This clonotype was picked up many times. This chain connects TRBV20-1 to TRBJ2-5; D is ambiguous. With 3 bases removed from V and 1 base from J, the gap between germline ends came to 12 bases. The CDR3 is 14 residues long. The germline V gene has CDR1 DFQATT and CDR2 SNEGSKA (reference sequence). For the CDR3, the DNA is TGCAGTGCTAGCACTGACTCGACCCAAGAGACCCAGTACTTC. Its protein is CSASTDSTQETQYF.

This clonotype came up many times. This rearrangement joins TRBV12-3 or TRBV12-4 to TRBJ1-2, with 7 positions matching TRBD1. The CDR3 loop spans 14 amino acids. J was trimmed by 0 bases and V by 6 bases; bases with no gene match: 4. CDR3 sequence reads: CASSRQGSNYGYTF. In nucleotides, the CDR3 is TGTGCCAGCAGCCGACAGGGTTCTAACTATGGCTACACCTTC.

The rearrangement links TRBV7-9 to TRBJ2-7, with D unclear. Germline V CDR1 and CDR2: SEHNR, FQNEAQ (reference sequence). This CDR3 spans 13 amino acids. The V and J ends lost 5 bases and 2 bases respectively, with 10 bases between them. The CDR3 DNA is TGTGCCAGCAGCCTGGTCGGACCCTACGAGCAGTACGTC. Its translation: CASSLVGPYEQYV.

For this clonotype: Just one base apart from a much larger clone, this may be a read error. The chain couples TRBV5-6 to TRBJ2-7; D gene ambiguous. The CDR3 sequence is 12 residues long. Between the trimmed V and J ends, which lost 2 bases and 6 bases, there was a span of 9 bases. CDR1 SGHDT and CDR2 YYEEEE come from the germline V gene. The CDR3: CASSFSWGEQYF. Here the CDR3 DNA reads TGTGCCAGCAGCTTCTCATGGGGCGAGCAGTACTTC.

This clonotype was counted at least ten times. The chain employs TRBV28 and TRBJ2-7; 14 positions agree with TRBD2. The V gene's germline CDR1 is MDHEN and CDR2 SYDVKM. The CDR3 is 15 amino acids. J lost 4 bases, V lost 2 bases, and 1 base had no gene match. The CDR3 spells CASSLGTSGSYEQYF. The CDR3 bases are TGTGCCAGCAGTTTAGGGACTAGCGGGAGTTACGAGCAGTACTTC.

This clonotype was counted ten times or more. The rearrangement uses TRBV9 and TRBJ2-3; weak D call: TRBD2 (6 bases). This CDR3 spans 14 amino acids. Per germline, CDR1 SGDLS and CDR2 YYNGEE. Trimming took off 1 base at V and 1 base at J, with 7 bases between the two ends. The CDR3 loop reads CASSVWGGTDTQYF. The DNA for the CDR3 is TGTGCCAGCAGCGTATGGGGGGGCACAGATACGCAGTATTTT.

This chain links TRBV7-6 with TRBJ2-3; D is unclear. The CDR3 has 16 amino acids. Germline CDR1 SGHVS, CDR2 FNYEAQ. The V and J ends lost 5 bases and 2 bases respectively, with 17 bases between them. CDR3 sequence: CASSPRSRTFTDTQYF. CDR3 DNA sequence: TGTGCCAGCAGCCCTCGCTCGAGGACCTTCACAGATACGCAGTATTTT.

The rearrangement uses TRBV7-2 and TRBJ2-7; 15 nucleotides match TRBD2. The CDR3 is 17 residues long. Looked up from germline, CDR1 is SGHTA and CDR2 is FQGNSA. Unmatched junction bases numbered 12, after V lost 3 bases and J lost 9 bases. The CDR3 DNA follows: TGTGCCAGCAGCTTGGGAACGGGGACTAGCGGGGGGTCCGCGCAGTACTTC. The encoded protein is CASSLGTGTSGGSAQYF.

The chain combines TRBV24-1 with TRBJ1-2, with 7 bases matching TRBD1. There are 13 residues in the CDR3. The germline V gene encodes CDR1 KGHDR and CDR2 SFDVKD. The ends lost 5 bases at V and 7 bases at J; junction bases unmatched: 6. The CDR3 DNA follows: TGTGCCACCAGTGCTCCTACAGGGGTTGGCTACACCTTC. Encoded protein: CATSAPTGVGYTF.

There are a few counts of this clonotype. V gene TRBV7-9 combines with J gene TRBJ1-5; 11 positions agree with TRBD1. Germline-derived CDR1 and CDR2 are SEHNR and FQNEAQ (reference sequence). Trimming took 5 bases from V and 6 from J; bases not matched to a gene: 6. The CDR3 consists of 15 residues. The CDR3 DNA reads as TGTGCCAGCAGCCTAGGACAGGGGGCGTTTCAGCCCCAGCATTTT. This encodes CASSLGQGAFQPQHF.

The table lists this clonotype with a few counts. This chain joins TRBV4-1 and TRBJ2-1; TRBD2 aligns across 9 bases. The CDR3 is made up of 16 amino acids. CDR1 MGHRA and CDR2 YSYEKL come from the germline V gene. The ends lost 4 bases at V and 6 bases at J; junction bases unmatched: 10. Here the CDR3 DNA reads TGCGCCAGCAGCCCGAGACTAGCGGCTAATACCAATGAGCAGTTCTTC. This encodes CASSPRLAANTNEQFF.

This clonotype came up a few times. The gene calls are TRBV5-5 and TRBJ2-1; D is possibly TRBD2 (6 bases). The CDR3 totals 15 residues. V lost 4 bases to trimming and J lost 7 bases, with 18 bases between them. CDR1 and CDR2 from the germline V gene are SGHKS and YYEKEE (reference sequence). The CDR3 DNA is TGTGCCAGCAGCATGGACTATCCTGGGAGGAATGAGCAGTTCTTC. Translation: CASSMDYPGRNEQFF.

About this clonotype: A single base separates this from a much larger clone, so it may be a read error. The chain couples TRBV25-1 to TRBJ2-6; no definite D call. The CDR3 runs to 14 residues. Germline V gene lookup returns CDR1 MGHDK and CDR2 SYGVNS. The V end lost 8 bases, the J end lost 0 bases, and 8 bases lay between the germline ends. CDR3 sequence: CASGRSSGANVLTF. The CDR3 nucleotides are TGTGCCAGCGGACGGTCCTCTGGGGCCAACGTCCTGACTTTC.

The chain is built from TRBV28 and TRBJ2-7; 8 bases line up with TRBD1. CDR3 length equals 15 residues. Germline V lookup: CDR1 MDHEN, CDR2 SYDVKM. V dropped 4 bases and J dropped 2; count of bases not matched to a gene: 7. The CDR3 is CASSSLDRGPYEQYF. Written as DNA, the CDR3 is TGTGCCAGCAGTTCCCTTGACAGGGGACCCTACGAGCAGTACTTC.

This clonotype was seen only a few times. This chain joins TRBV28 and TRBJ2-7; D remains unclear. V gave up 3 bases and J gave up 3 bases, with 9 bases separating them. Germline V gives CDR1 MDHEN, CDR2 SYDVKM. This CDR3 spans 13 amino acids. The DNA of the CDR3 is TGTGCCAGCAGTTTGGCTGGGGTCTACGAGCAGTACGTC. It encodes CASSLAGVYEQYV.

The chain combines TRBV28 with TRBJ2-3, with D uncertain. The CDR3 consists of 12 residues. Germline CDR1 is MDHEN and CDR2 is SYDVKM. Trimming removed 6 bases from V and 1 base from J, with 5 bases in between. The CDR3 spells CASRLGTDTQYF. The CDR3 DNA is TGTGCCAGCAGGCTGGGCACAGATACGCAGTATTTT.

The V gene is TRBV27, the J gene TRBJ1-5, with D hard to call. V dropped 2 bases and J dropped 2 bases, with 7 bases sitting between them. Per germline, CDR1 MNHEY and CDR2 SMNVEV (reference sequence). The CDR3 extends over 14 amino acids. The CDR3 region has the DNA TGTGCCAGCAGTTTACGAATCGGCAATCAGCCCCAGCATTTT. Translation: CASSLRIGNQPQHF.